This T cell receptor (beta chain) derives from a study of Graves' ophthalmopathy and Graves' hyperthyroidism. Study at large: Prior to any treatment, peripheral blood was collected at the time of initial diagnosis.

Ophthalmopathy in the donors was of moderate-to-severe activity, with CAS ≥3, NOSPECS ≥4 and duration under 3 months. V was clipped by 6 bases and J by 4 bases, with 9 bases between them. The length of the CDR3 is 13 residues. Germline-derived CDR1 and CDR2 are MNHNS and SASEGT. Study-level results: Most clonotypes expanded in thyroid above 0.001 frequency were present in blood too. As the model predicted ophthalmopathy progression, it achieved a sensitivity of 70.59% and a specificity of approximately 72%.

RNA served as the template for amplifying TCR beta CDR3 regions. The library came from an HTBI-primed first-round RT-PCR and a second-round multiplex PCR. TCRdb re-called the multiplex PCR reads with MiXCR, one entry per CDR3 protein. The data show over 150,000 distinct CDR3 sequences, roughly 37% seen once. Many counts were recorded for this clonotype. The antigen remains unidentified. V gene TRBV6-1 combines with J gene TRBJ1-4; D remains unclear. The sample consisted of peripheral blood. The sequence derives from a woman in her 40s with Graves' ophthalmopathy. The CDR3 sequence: CASSTDHNEKLFF. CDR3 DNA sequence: TGTGCCAGCAGCACAGACCATAATGAAAAACTGTTTTTT.